The 21 T cell receptor beta chains below were found in one sample sequenced in a study of identical twins. TCRdb re-called the 5' RACE reads with MiXCR, one entry per CDR3 protein. This table holds some 560,000 distinct CDR3 sequences, 9.6% found once. These data were also reused for a study on yellow fever vaccine responses in identical twins.

Sample: PBMCs. The receptor source for this set is a woman in her late teens or twenties in good health.

There are a few counts of this clonotype. This chain uses TRBV7-9 with TRBJ1-1; no clear D gene. From germline, CDR1 is SEHNR and CDR2 FQNEAQ (reference sequence). The ends were cut back, 5 bases at V and 3 bases at J, with 7 bases in the middle. The CDR3 has 12 amino acids. The CDR3 DNA sequence: TGTGCCAGCAGCCACGGTGACACTGAAGCTTTCTTT. Its translation: CASSHGDTEAFF.

This clonotype was detected ten times or more. This chain joins TRBV19 and TRBJ2-1; TRBD1 or TRBD2 may be the D gene (6 bases each). V lost 4 bases to trimming and J lost 6 bases, with 16 bases between them. This CDR3 spans 15 amino acids. Germline V gives CDR1 LNHDA, CDR2 SQIVND (reference sequence). The chain's CDR3 is CASSTRRGSANEQFF. The CDR3 bases are TGTGCCAGTAGTACGCGGAGGGGGTCGGCCAATGAGCAGTTCTTC. Variable domain in full (rest from reference TRBV19 and TRBJ2-1): DGGITQSPKYLFRKEGQNVTLSCEQNLNHDAMYWYRQDPGQGLRLIYYSQIVNDFQKGDIAEGYSVSREKKESFPLTVTSAQKNPTAFYLCASSTRRGSANEQFFGPGTRLTVL.

This clonotype has only a few counts. The chain is built from TRBV9 and TRBJ2-1; 7 bases agree with TRBD2. The J segment lost 8 bases and the V segment lost 6 bases, leaving 11 bases of the junction unmatched. Per the germline V gene, CDR1 is SGDLS and CDR2 is YYNGEE. This CDR3 has 14 residues. The CDR3 loop reads CASTTNWGGDEQFF. The CDR3 DNA follows: TGTGCCAGCACCACCAACTGGGGGGGGGATGAGCAGTTCTTC.

In this sample, this clonotype turned up a few times. The CDR3 reads CASSLGTGGAGEQYF. CDR3 bases: TGTGCCAGCAGCTTAGGGACAGGGGGCGCGGGGGAGCAGTACTTC. The chain has TRBV7-9 and TRBJ2-7; 11 nucleotides agree with TRBD1. The CDR3 sequence is 15 residues long. Germline V lookup: CDR1 SEHNR, CDR2 FQNEAQ (reference sequence). V lost 1 base and J lost 7; bases outside the gene matches: 6.

Many counts were recorded for this clonotype. The chain is built from TRBV13 and TRBJ2-3; 10 bases agree with TRBD2. J gave up 4 bases and V 2 bases, and 6 bases lay outside the gene matches. Germline lookup yields CDR1 PRHDT and CDR2 FYEKMQ (reference sequence). The CDR3 runs to 16 residues. The CDR3: CASSLRAGGLADTQYF. In nucleotides, the CDR3 is TGTGCCAGCAGCTTACGAGCGGGGGGGCTAGCAGATACGCAGTATTTT.

The chain employs TRBV12-3 or TRBV12-4 and TRBJ2-3; D remains unclear. V lost 5 bases and J 0 bases, leaving 12 bases between the germline ends. The CDR3 is 15 residues long. CDR3 nucleotides: TGTGCCAGCAGTCGGAGACACGTAAGCACAGATACGCAGTATTTT. Amino acid sequence: CASSRRHVSTDTQYF.

Regarding this clonotype: The germline gene is not matched at one end of the junction; a read error may be the cause. V and J are TRBV12-3 or TRBV12-4 and TRBJ2-7; D possibly corresponds to TRBD2 (5 bases). CDR3 length: 13 amino acids. The CDR3 is CASSLARTYEQYF. As DNA, the CDR3 is TGTGCCAGCAGTCTAGCTCGCACCTACGAGCAGTACTTC.

This clonotype was observed many times. CDR3 in amino acids: CASSLDTGGQPQHF. CDR3 sequence (DNA): TGCGCCAGCAGCTTGGATACAGGGGGACAGCCCCAGCATTTT. The chain couples TRBV5-1 to TRBJ1-5; 8 bases are shared with TRBD1. This CDR3 contains 14 residues. Germline loops: CDR1 SGHRS, CDR2 YFSETQ. V was clipped by 0 bases and J by 7 bases; unmatched bases: 3.

The sample holds many counts of this clonotype. The chain joins TRBV24-1 to TRBJ2-1; tentatively, D is TRBD1 (6 bases). The CDR3 runs to 13 residues. The ends were cut back, 8 bases at V and 8 bases at J, with 15 bases in the middle. Germline CDR1 and CDR2: KGHDR and SFDVKD. Written as DNA, the CDR3 is TGTGCCACCACCGGGACACGTCCCGATGAGCAGTTCTTC. Translated: CATTGTRPDEQFF.

This clonotype was counted many times. V is TRBV27 and J is TRBJ2-7, with D perhaps TRBD1 (7 bases). V shed 10 bases and J shed 4 bases, with 20 bases lying between them. The length of the CDR3 is 14 residues. Germline V lookup: CDR1 MNHEY, CDR2 SMNVEV (reference sequence). The CDR3 DNA follows: TGTGCCACCCAGTTTAAGTCAGGGGGGTACGAGCAGTACTTC. As protein: CATQFKSGGYEQYF.

CDR3 coding DNA: TGTGCCAGCAGTGAGGATAGGGGGAGAAATGAAAAACTGTTTTTT. It yields the protein CASSEDRGRNEKLFF. The V call is TRBV2, the J call TRBJ1-4; D might be TRBD1 (6 bases). V was clipped by 3 bases and J by 5 bases, with 13 bases between them. Germline CDR1 is SNHLY and CDR2 is FYNNEI. The CDR3 covers 15 residues.

This clonotype has ten or more counts. The chain recombines TRBV4-2 with TRBJ2-7; maybe TRBD2 (5 bases). The length of the CDR3 is 14 residues. Trimming took off 0 bases at V and 3 bases at J, with 9 bases between the two ends. Germline values: CDR1 LGHNA, CDR2 YNFKEQ. The chain's CDR3 is CASSQDLGVYEQYF. The CDR3 DNA reads TGTGCCAGCAGCCAAGATTTGGGAGTCTACGAGCAGTACTTC.

In its sample, this clonotype was seen many times. V usage is TRBV11-2 and J usage is TRBJ1-5, with D possibly matching TRBD1 (6 bases). Germline lookup yields CDR1 SGHAT and CDR2 FQNNGV. Trimming shortened V by 3 bases and J by 2 bases, and 11 bases separated the two germline ends. The CDR3 covers 15 residues. CDR3 loop: CASSLNRAGNQPQHF. In nucleotides, the CDR3 is TGTGCCAGCAGCTTGAACAGGGCGGGCAATCAGCCCCAGCATTTT.

This clonotype showed up many times. This chain uses TRBV4-1 with TRBJ1-1; D possibly corresponds to TRBD1 (5 bases). Germline CDR1 and CDR2: MGHRA and YSYEKL. The CDR3 is 13 amino acids. V was clipped by 2 bases and J by 6 bases, with 10 bases between them. This CDR3 is CASSQTGGAEAFF. The CDR3 bases are TGCGCCAGCAGCCAAACAGGTGGAGCTGAAGCTTTCTTT.

This clonotype was counted only a few times. The CDR3 sequence: CASSARTETQYF. The DNA of the CDR3 is TGTGCCAGCAGTGCCAGAACGGAGACCCAGTACTTC. This chain links TRBV6-6 with TRBJ2-5; D is unclear. Germline lookup yields CDR1 MNHNY and CDR2 SVGAGI (reference sequence). V shed 5 bases and J shed 5 bases, with 9 bases lying between them. CDR3 length: 12 residues.

This clonotype was recorded a few times. The V call is TRBV6-1, the J call TRBJ2-1; 8 bases are shared with TRBD2. This CDR3 region has 15 residues. V was pared by 6 bases and J by 7 bases, with 11 bases of the junction left unmatched. The germline CDR1 and CDR2 sequences are MNHNS and SASEGT. CDR3 DNA sequence: TGTGCCAGCAGGATGGCGGGGGGTGTAATGAATGAGCAGTTCTTC. It specifies CASRMAGGVMNEQFF.

This chain uses TRBV10-3 with TRBJ2-7, with no clear D. Between the trimmed V and J ends, which lost 7 bases and 1 base, there was a span of 11 bases. The CDR3 has 13 residues. Germline CDR1 and CDR2: ENHRY and SYGVKD. The CDR3 DNA follows: TGTGCCATCACCGAGGCCGATTCCTACGAGCAGTACTTC. This sequence encodes CAITEADSYEQYF.

This clonotype was observed at least ten times. The chain joins TRBV6-6 to TRBJ1-4, with TRBD1 matching over 7 bases. Germline V gene lookup returns CDR1 MNHNY and CDR2 SVGAGI (reference sequence). The CDR3 runs to 14 residues. The ends lost 6 bases at V and 4 bases at J; junction bases unmatched: 5. The CDR3 nucleotides read TGTGCCAGCAGCAACAGGGGTATTAATGAAAAACTGTTTTTT. Translating gives CASSNRGINEKLFF.

V and J are TRBV15 and TRBJ2-7; D uncertain. Germline CDR1 LNHNV, CDR2 YYDKDF (reference sequence). The length of the CDR3 is 14 residues. V was shortened by 5 bases and J by 1 base, with 12 bases between the two germline ends. The CDR3 loop is CATSGSLGSYEQYF. The CDR3 coding sequence is TGTGCCACCAGCGGGTCGTTAGGGTCCTACGAGCAGTACTTC.

This clonotype was seen only a few times. A much larger clone lies a single base off, so this may be a read error. The J gene is TRBJ2-3, the V gene TRBV7-2; D is unclear. Germline lookup yields CDR1 SGHTA and CDR2 FQGNSA. Between the trimmed V and J ends, which lost 7 bases and 0 bases, there was a span of 8 bases. The CDR3 has 13 residues. The CDR3 is CASNLDSTDTQYF. The CDR3 DNA is TGTGCCAGCAACTTGGACAGCACAGATACGCAGTATTTT.

This clonotype was picked up a small number of times. This chain uses TRBV6-1 with TRBJ2-3; 12 positions match TRBD2. Germline V gene data show CDR1 as MNHNS and CDR2 as SASEGT. With V trimmed by 7 bases and J by 3 bases, 5 bases remained unmatched. This CDR3 is 15 amino acids long. CDR3 sequence: CASIKLAGGTDTQYF. CDR3 in DNA: TGTGCCAGCATAAAACTAGCGGGGGGAACAGATACGCAGTATTTT.